This T cell receptor beta chain is drawn from a study of Ad26.COV2.S vaccination and SARS-CoV-2 variants. Clones were sequenced by immunoSEQ multiplex PCR, and TCRdb holds only the in-frame ones, with some missing. This table has roughly 180,000 clones, roughly 87% appearing once. The CDR3 extends over 15 amino acids. The germline gives CDR1 SGHAT, CDR2 FQNNGV. Trimming at V came to 5 bases and at J to 3 bases, leaving 8 bases not matched to a gene. Study results and caveats: Researchers reported similar non-spike TCR breadth in vaccine and placebo recipients. Substantial response breadth was reportedly seen for spike-specific CD8+ and CD4+ T cells after vaccination.

On this clone itself: Its cognate antigen is unknown.

This chain connects TRBV11-2 to TRBJ2-3, with TRBD1 matching over 7 bases. The material sequenced was peripheral blood, taken after recovery from COVID-19. The sequence derives from a human donor who had recovered from COVID-19. The CDR3 DNA follows: TGTGCCAGCAGCCAGACAGGGAAGGGGACAGATACGCAGTATTTT. Protein product: CASSQTGKGTDTQYF.